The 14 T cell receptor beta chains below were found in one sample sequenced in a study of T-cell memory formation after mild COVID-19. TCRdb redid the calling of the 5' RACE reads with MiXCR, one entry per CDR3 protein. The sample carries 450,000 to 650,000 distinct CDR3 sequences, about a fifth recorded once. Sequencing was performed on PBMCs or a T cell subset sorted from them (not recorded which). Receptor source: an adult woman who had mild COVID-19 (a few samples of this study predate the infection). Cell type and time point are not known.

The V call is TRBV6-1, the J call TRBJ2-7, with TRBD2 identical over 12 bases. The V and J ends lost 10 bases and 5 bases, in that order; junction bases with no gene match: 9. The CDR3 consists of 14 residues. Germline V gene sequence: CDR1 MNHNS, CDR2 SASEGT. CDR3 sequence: CATRTSGMRNEQYF. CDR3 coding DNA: TGTGCCACTAGGACTAGCGGGATGAGGAACGAGCAGTACTTC.

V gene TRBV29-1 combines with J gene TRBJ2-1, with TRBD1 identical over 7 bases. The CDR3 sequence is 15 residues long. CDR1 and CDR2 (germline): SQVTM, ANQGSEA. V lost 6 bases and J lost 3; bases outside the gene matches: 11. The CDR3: CSVPPDRALYNEQFF. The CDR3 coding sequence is TGCAGCGTCCCCCCCGACAGGGCCCTCTACAATGAGCAGTTCTTC.

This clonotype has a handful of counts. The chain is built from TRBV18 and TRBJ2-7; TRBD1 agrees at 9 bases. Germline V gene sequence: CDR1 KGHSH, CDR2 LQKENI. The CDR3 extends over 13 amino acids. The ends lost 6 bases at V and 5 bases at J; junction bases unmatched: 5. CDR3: CASSPGQGNEQYF. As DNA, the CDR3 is TGTGCCAGCTCCCCGGGACAGGGAAACGAGCAGTACTTC.

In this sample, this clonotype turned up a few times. The CDR3 DNA follows: TGTGCCAGCAGCTTTCCACCGGGACGCGACTATGGCTACACCTTC. Translated: CASSFPPGRDYGYTF. The chain links TRBV5-6 to TRBJ1-2; maybe TRBD1 (5 bases). Between the trimmed V and J ends, which lost 2 bases and 3 bases, there was a span of 14 bases. Germline CDR1 and CDR2: SGHDT and YYEEEE. The CDR3 runs 15 residues.

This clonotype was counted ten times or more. CDR3 in DNA: TGTGCCAGCAGCGCCACGGGGGGAAGGGACAATGAGCAGTTCTTC. Residues: CASSATGGRDNEQFF. V and J are TRBV9 and TRBJ2-1; 7 bases line up with TRBD2. The CDR3 totals 15 residues. The trim removed 3 bases at V and 5 bases at J, leaving 8 bases unmatched. The germline V gene has CDR1 SGDLS and CDR2 YYNGEE.

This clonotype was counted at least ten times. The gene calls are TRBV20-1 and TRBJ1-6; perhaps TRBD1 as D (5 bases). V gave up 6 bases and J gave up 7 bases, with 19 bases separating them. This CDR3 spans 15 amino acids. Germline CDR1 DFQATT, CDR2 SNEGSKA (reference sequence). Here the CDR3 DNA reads TGCAGTGCAACACTGAAGGGGATTTCCAATTCACCCCTCCACTTT. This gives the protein CSATLKGISNSPLHF.

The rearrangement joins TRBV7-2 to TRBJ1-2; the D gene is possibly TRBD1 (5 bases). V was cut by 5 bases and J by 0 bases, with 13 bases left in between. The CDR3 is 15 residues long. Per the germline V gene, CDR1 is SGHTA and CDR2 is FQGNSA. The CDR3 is CASSVRQSTNYGYTF. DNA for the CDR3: TGTGCCAGCAGCGTAAGACAGAGCACTAACTATGGCTACACCTTC.

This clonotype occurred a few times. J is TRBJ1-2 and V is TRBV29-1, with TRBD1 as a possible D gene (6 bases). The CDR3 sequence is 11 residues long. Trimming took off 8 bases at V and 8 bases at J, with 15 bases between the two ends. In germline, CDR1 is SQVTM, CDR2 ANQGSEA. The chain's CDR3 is CSCGWGLGYTF. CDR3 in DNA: TGCAGCTGCGGTTGGGGGCTAGGCTACACCTTC.

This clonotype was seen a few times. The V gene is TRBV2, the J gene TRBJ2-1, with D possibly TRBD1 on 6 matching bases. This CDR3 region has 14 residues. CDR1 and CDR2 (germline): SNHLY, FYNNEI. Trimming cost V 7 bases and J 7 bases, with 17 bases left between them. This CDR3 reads CASKGTPRANEQFF. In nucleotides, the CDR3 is TGTGCCAGCAAAGGGACACCCCGAGCAAATGAGCAGTTCTTC.

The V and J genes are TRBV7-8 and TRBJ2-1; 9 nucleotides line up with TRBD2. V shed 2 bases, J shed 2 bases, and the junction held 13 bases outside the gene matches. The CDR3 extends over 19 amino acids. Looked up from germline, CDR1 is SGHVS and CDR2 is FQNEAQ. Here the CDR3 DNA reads TGTGCCAGCAGCTTAAATAGCGGGAGTCTGGGTTGGACCTACAATGAGCAGTTCTTC. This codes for CASSLNSGSLGWTYNEQFF.

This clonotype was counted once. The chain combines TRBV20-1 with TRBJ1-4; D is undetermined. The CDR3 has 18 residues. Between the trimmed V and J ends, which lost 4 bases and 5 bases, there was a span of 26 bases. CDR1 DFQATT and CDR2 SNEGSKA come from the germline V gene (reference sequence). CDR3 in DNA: TGCAGTGCTATTCCACCGACGGGGAAGTCTCGCCGGAATGAAAAACTGTTTTTT. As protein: CSAIPPTGKSRRNEKLFF.

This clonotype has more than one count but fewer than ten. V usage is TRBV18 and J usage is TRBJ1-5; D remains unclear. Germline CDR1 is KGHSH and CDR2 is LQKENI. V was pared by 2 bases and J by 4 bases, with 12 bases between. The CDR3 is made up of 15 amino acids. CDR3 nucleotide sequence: TGTGCCAGCTCACCAATGAGGTCAGAGAATCAGCCCCAGCATTTT. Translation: CASSPMRSENQPQHF.

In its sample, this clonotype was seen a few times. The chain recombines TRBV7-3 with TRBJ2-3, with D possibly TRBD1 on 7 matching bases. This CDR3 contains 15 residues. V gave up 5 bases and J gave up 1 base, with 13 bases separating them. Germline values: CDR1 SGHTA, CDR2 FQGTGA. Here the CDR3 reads CASSTGDSGTDTQYF. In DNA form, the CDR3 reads TGTGCCAGCAGCACGGGGGACAGCGGCACAGATACGCAGTATTTT.

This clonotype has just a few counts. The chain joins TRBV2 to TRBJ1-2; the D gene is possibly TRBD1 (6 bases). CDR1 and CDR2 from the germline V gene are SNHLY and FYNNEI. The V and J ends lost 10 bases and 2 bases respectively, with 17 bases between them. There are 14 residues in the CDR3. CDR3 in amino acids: CATPRGRKNYGYTF. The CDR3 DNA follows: TGTGCCACCCCCCGGGGGCGCAAGAACTATGGCTACACCTTC.